The 32 T cell receptor beta chains below all came from one sample that was sequenced in a study of T cell responses to AZD1222 COVID-19 vaccine. TCRdb keeps only in-frame clones here, not all; method: immunoSEQ multiplex PCR. The table records 95,000 to 150,000 clones, 80% to 90% of them present only once. Sequenced material: peripheral blood, taken on day 0 of AZD1222 vaccination. These receptors were collected from an adult in good health.

This chain uses TRBV7-7 with TRBJ2-2; D might be TRBD2 (6 bases). Trimming removed 5 bases from V and 4 bases from J, with 14 bases in between. The V gene's germline CDR1 is SSHAT and CDR2 FNYEAQ (reference sequence). The CDR3 covers 15 residues. CDR3 in DNA: TGTGCCAGCAGCCGTCCGGGGGTAGGCACCGGGGAGCTGTTTTTT. Encoded protein: CASSRPGVGTGELFF.

This clone was recorded once. The V gene is TRBV9, the J gene TRBJ2-1, with D unclear. Per the germline V gene, CDR1 is SGDLS and CDR2 is YYNGEE. Trimming took off 0 bases at V and 6 bases at J, with 16 bases between the two ends. This CDR3 has 16 residues. The CDR3 protein is CASSVVGFGQTNEQFF. The CDR3 DNA sequence: TGTGCCAGCAGCGTAGTGGGGTTCGGGCAGACCAATGAGCAGTTCTTC. Using reference TRBV9 and TRBJ2-1 for the parts outside the CDR3, the full variable domain is DSGVTQTPKHLITATGQRVTLRCSPRSGDLSVYWYQQSLDQGLQFLIQYYNGEERAKGNILERFSAQQFPDLHSELNLSSLELGDSALYFCASSVVGFGQTNEQFFGPGTRLTVL.

The chain links TRBV6-4 to TRBJ1-4, with a weak D call TRBD1 (5 bases). The CDR3 is made up of 14 amino acids. Germline V gene data show CDR1 as MRHNA and CDR2 as SNTAGT. V lost 9 bases to trimming and J lost 2 bases, with 13 bases between them. CDR3 region: CARQQVCTNEKLFF. As DNA, the CDR3 is TGTGCCAGACAACAGGTCTGTACTAATGAAAAACTGTTTTTT.

This clone is judged medium-sized. The chain is built from TRBV28 and TRBJ1-3, with D unresolved. CDR3 size: 14 residues. V was cut by 5 bases and J by 5 bases, with 13 bases left in between. The germline V gene encodes CDR1 MDHEN and CDR2 SYDVKM. DNA for the CDR3: TGTGCCAGCAGTCGTTTTCCCTCGCGAAACACCATATATTTT. Amino acid sequence: CASSRFPSRNTIYF.

The chain has TRBV6-5 and TRBJ2-3, with D uncertain. This CDR3 has 14 residues. The germline gives CDR1 MNHEY, CDR2 SVGAGI. Trimming pared 1 base from V and 0 bases from J, leaving 5 bases between. The DNA of the CDR3 is TGTGCCAGCAGTTACTTCGATAGCACAGATACGCAGTATTTT. Protein: CASSYFDSTDTQYF.

This chain joins TRBV12-3 or TRBV12-4 and TRBJ1-1; no firm D call. CDR3 length: 13 residues. The ends were cut back, 1 base at V and 7 bases at J, with 10 bases in the middle. The CDR3 loop is CASSLERQIEAFF. The CDR3 DNA reads TGTGCCAGCAGTTTAGAGCGCCAGATTGAAGCTTTCTTT.

The chain links TRBV11-2 to TRBJ1-4; D unresolved. The CDR3 contains 13 residues. Trimming took 5 bases from V and 4 from J, leaving 8 bases between them. The germline V gene encodes CDR1 SGHAT and CDR2 FQNNGV. CDR3 loop: CASSPRFNEKLFF. Written as DNA, the CDR3 is TGTGCCAGCAGCCCAAGATTTAATGAAAAACTGTTTTTT.

This CDR3 is CASSKGDTGELFF. For the CDR3, the DNA is TGTGCCAGCAGCAAGGGGGACACCGGGGAGCTGTTTTTT. The rearrangement joins TRBV3-1 (or the pseudogene TRBV3-2) to TRBJ2-2, with a possible D match to TRBD1 (6 bases). Germline V gene lookup returns CDR1 LGHDT and CDR2 YNNKEL (reference sequence). V was shortened by 5 bases and J by 3 bases, with 7 bases between the two germline ends. The CDR3 is made up of 13 amino acids.

The chain couples TRBV7-6 to TRBJ2-7; D gene uncertain. Germline V gives CDR1 SGHVS, CDR2 FNYEAQ. The CDR3 is 16 residues long. Deletions cut 1 base from V and 7 bases from J, with 20 bases between. The CDR3 reads CASSLGFTVGISEQYF. In DNA, the CDR3 is TGTGCCAGCAGCTTAGGATTTACAGTGGGGATCAGTGAGCAGTACTTC.

The chain has TRBV27 and TRBJ2-1; D is ambiguous. Trimming shortened V by 7 bases and J by 3 bases, and 4 bases separated the two germline ends. The germline gives CDR1 MNHEY, CDR2 SMNVEV (reference sequence). The CDR3 contains 11 residues. The CDR3 sequence is CASTLYNEQFF. Here the CDR3 DNA reads TGTGCCAGCACCCTCTACAATGAGCAGTTCTTC.

The chain uses TRBV7-2 and TRBJ2-7, with D possibly matching TRBD2 (5 bases). The CDR3 has 15 residues. Trimming pared 4 bases from V and 2 bases from J, leaving 15 bases between. CDR1 is SGHTA and CDR2 is FQGNSA in the germline V gene. The CDR3 nucleotides are TGTGCCAGCAGCTCCCCCGGGGAAGGAACCTACGAGCAGTACTTC. Protein product: CASSSPGEGTYEQYF. Filled out from reference TRBV7-2 and TRBJ2-7, the complete variable domain reads GAGVSQSPSNKVTEKGKDVELRCDPISGHTALYWYRQSLGQGLEFLIYFQGNSAPDKSGLPSDRFSAERTGGSVSTLTIQRTQQEDSAVYLCASSSPGEGTYEQYFGPGTRLTVT.

This clone has a single count. The CDR3 DNA follows: TGTGCCAGCAACGCAAGGGGGGAGACCCAGTACTTC. Its translation is CASNARGETQYF. V is TRBV6-5 and J is TRBJ2-5, with D possibly TRBD1 on 6 matching bases. Germline CDR1 reads MNHEY; CDR2 reads SVGAGI. The CDR3 length is 12 residues. V shed 7 bases and J shed 5 bases, with 11 bases lying between them.

The chain recombines TRBV19 with TRBJ1-5, with D unclear. Germline CDR1 is LNHDA and CDR2 is SQIVND (reference sequence). This CDR3 region has 12 residues. V was cut by 6 bases and J by 4 bases, with 7 bases left in between. CDR3 residues: CASRSQNQPQHF. CDR3 DNA sequence: TGTGCCAGTAGAAGTCAGAATCAGCCCCAGCATTTT.

The chain employs TRBV6-5 and TRBJ1-5; no clear D gene. Per germline, CDR1 MNHEY and CDR2 SVGAGI. The V end was cut by 2 bases, the J end by 4 bases, with 9 bases between. The CDR3 runs to 14 residues. Here the CDR3 DNA reads TGTGCCAGCAGTTACGAGTGGACGAATCAGCCCCAGCATTTT. Translating gives CASSYEWTNQPQHF.

V usage is TRBV2 and J usage is TRBJ1-2; 8 nucleotides agree with TRBD1. V lost 1 base, J lost 6 bases, and 4 bases stayed unmatched. This CDR3 region has 14 residues. Germline V gene data show CDR1 as SNHLY and CDR2 as FYNNEI. CDR3 sequence (DNA): TGTGCCAGCAGTGAAGTTGGGGACAGGCATGGCTACACCTTC. Residues: CASSEVGDRHGYTF. Supplemented by reference TRBV2 and TRBJ1-2, the full variable domain reads EPEVTQTPSHQVTQMGQEVILRCVPISNHLYFYWYRQILGQKVEFLVSFYNNEISEKSEIFDDQFSVERPDGSNFTLKIRSTKLEDSAMYFCASSEVGDRHGYTFGSGTRLTVV.

The chain links TRBV2 to TRBJ2-7, with a possible D match to TRBD1 (5 bases). V dropped 5 bases and J dropped 5 bases, with 10 bases sitting between them. The germline CDR1 and CDR2 sequences are SNHLY and FYNNEI. The CDR3 runs 12 residues. The CDR3 loop reads CASSFQGNEQYF. CDR3 nucleotides: TGTGCCAGCAGTTTCCAGGGCAACGAGCAGTACTTC. Full variable domain (missing parts from reference TRBV2 and TRBJ2-7): EPEVTQTPSHQVTQMGQEVILRCVPISNHLYFYWYRQILGQKVEFLVSFYNNEISEKSEIFDDQFSVERPDGSNFTLKIRSTKLEDSAMYFCASSFQGNEQYFGPGTRLTVT.

The rearrangement uses TRBV5-1 and TRBJ2-1; TRBD1 matches at 12 bases. Germline V gives CDR1 SGHRS, CDR2 YFSETQ. This CDR3 has 15 residues. V trimming: 4 bases; J trimming: 8 bases; junction bases outside the gene matches: 7. DNA for the CDR3: TGCGCCAGCAGCCCAGGGACAGGGGGCGCCGATGAGCAGTTCTTC. Its protein is CASSPGTGGADEQFF.

This clone was seen more than once but under ten times. The CDR3 sequence: CASRPMTATVDEQYF. In DNA form, the CDR3 reads TGCGCCAGCAGACCGATGACCGCAACTGTGGACGAGCAGTACTTC. The rearrangement links TRBV5-1 to TRBJ2-7; unclear D gene. The V end was cut by 5 bases, the J end by 5 bases, with 20 bases between. CDR1 and CDR2 from the germline V gene are SGHRS and YFSETQ. The CDR3 extends over 15 amino acids.

This chain uses TRBV7-2 with TRBJ1-3, with D unresolved. Germline V CDR1 and CDR2: SGHTA, FQGNSA. The CDR3 consists of 15 residues. Trimming cost V 5 bases and J 0 bases, with 11 bases left between them. CDR3 DNA sequence: TGTGCCAGCAGCCCTTGGGCGGGCTCTGGAAACACCATATATTTT. Amino acid sequence: CASSPWAGSGNTIYF.

J is TRBJ2-3 and V is TRBV24-1; D is unclear. The CDR3 sequence is 15 residues long. Trimming took off 3 bases at V and 2 bases at J, with 11 bases between the two ends. Germline V lookup: CDR1 KGHDR, CDR2 SFDVKD. DNA for the CDR3: TGTGCCACCAGTGATCACGCGACAAACACAGATACGCAGTATTTT. This gives the protein CATSDHATNTDTQYF.

This chain links TRBV6-5 with TRBJ1-1; D is possibly TRBD1 (6 bases). Trimming cost V 5 bases and J 0 bases, with 7 bases left between them. Germline V gives CDR1 MNHEY, CDR2 SVGAGI. This CDR3 contains 13 residues. Here the CDR3 reads CASSNRVNTEAFF. Written as DNA, the CDR3 is TGTGCCAGCAGTAACAGGGTGAACACTGAAGCTTTCTTT.

CDR3 nucleotides: TGCGCCAGCAGCTCCCAAGTTAGCGGGTGGGCAGATACGCAGTATTTT. It codes for CASSSQVSGWADTQYF. This chain uses TRBV5-1 with TRBJ2-3; 7 bases map to TRBD2. With V trimmed by 3 bases and J by 4 bases, 11 bases remained unmatched. Germline V gives CDR1 SGHRS, CDR2 YFSETQ. The CDR3 covers 16 residues.

The J gene is TRBJ1-3, the V gene TRBV10-3; D not resolved. The CDR3 totals 15 residues. Deletions cut 3 bases from V and 0 bases from J, with 9 bases between. In germline, CDR1 is ENHRY, CDR2 SYGVKD. This CDR3 is CAISDPRLSGNTIYF. The CDR3 region has the DNA TGTGCCATCAGTGATCCTCGGCTCTCTGGAAACACCATATATTTT.

V and J are TRBV19 and TRBJ1-1, with D tentatively TRBD1 (5 bases). This CDR3 spans 15 amino acids. Germline-derived CDR1 and CDR2 are LNHDA and SQIVND (reference sequence). Trimming took 10 bases from V and 3 from J, leaving 21 bases between them. The DNA of the CDR3 is TGTGCCACCATGGGGTTCGGGACGCGGGACACTGAAGCTTTCTTT. Its translation is CATMGFGTRDTEAFF.

V usage is TRBV20-1 and J usage is TRBJ1-1, with D unresolved. Trimming removed 0 bases at V and 11 bases at J, with 10 bases between. CDR1 and CDR2 (germline): DFQATT, SNEGSKA (reference sequence). The CDR3 covers 11 residues. CDR3 in amino acids: CSARDLERAFF. In DNA, the CDR3 is TGCAGTGCTAGAGATTTGGAAAGGGCTTTCTTT.

This chain uses TRBV14 with TRBJ2-7, with TRBD2 matching 13 bases. V was clipped by 1 base and J by 3 bases; unmatched bases: 3. This CDR3 is built from 16 residues. From germline, CDR1 is SGHDN and CDR2 FVKESK. CDR3 sequence: CASSQGGTSGIYEQYF. In nucleotides, the CDR3 is TGTGCCAGCAGCCAAGGGGGGACTAGCGGGATCTACGAGCAGTACTTC.

The V and J genes are TRBV6-5 and TRBJ2-1, with D possibly TRBD1 on 5 matching bases. CDR1 is MNHEY and CDR2 is SVGAGI in the germline V gene. Trimming pared 7 bases from V and 0 bases from J, leaving 10 bases between. The CDR3 totals 14 residues. CDR3 nucleotides: TGTGCCAGCATGGCAGGGCGCTCCTACAATGAGCAGTTCTTC. It translates to CASMAGRSYNEQFF.

The chain carries TRBV5-1 and TRBJ2-7; D might be TRBD1 or TRBD2, each matching 5 bases. CDR3 length: 14 amino acids. Germline CDR1 is SGHRS and CDR2 is YFSETQ. The V end was cut by 4 bases, the J end by 5 bases, with 16 bases between. The CDR3 DNA is TGCGCCAGCAGCGCCTCGGCAGGGAGCCACGAGCAGTACTTC. Residues: CASSASAGSHEQYF.

The CDR3 DNA reads as TGTGCCAGCAGCTTCGCTAGCGGGAGTGGGGAGCTGTTTTTT. Its protein product is CASSFASGSGELFF. This chain connects TRBV7-3 to TRBJ2-2; the match to TRBD2 covers 10 bases. This CDR3 spans 14 amino acids. Germline V gene data show CDR1 as SGHTA and CDR2 as FQGTGA. V shed 3 bases, J shed 8 bases, and the junction held 3 bases outside the gene matches.

This chain links TRBV27 with TRBJ1-6; TRBD1 might be the D (5 bases). The V and J ends lost 2 bases and 7 bases respectively, with 9 bases between them. This CDR3 has 14 amino acids. CDR1 and CDR2 (germline): MNHEY, SMNVEV (reference sequence). The CDR3: CASSLIRENSPLHF. The CDR3, as DNA: TGTGCCAGCAGTTTAATCAGGGAAAATTCACCCCTCCACTTT.

The chain uses TRBV7-3 and TRBJ2-7, with D maybe TRBD2 (6 bases). V lost 2 bases and J 6 bases, leaving 14 bases between the germline ends. The germline gives CDR1 SGHTA, CDR2 FQGTGA. The CDR3 sequence is 14 residues long. The CDR3 spells CASSLGGRNGEQYF. CDR3 coding DNA: TGTGCCAGCAGCTTAGGAGGGAGAAACGGCGAGCAGTACTTC.

This chain joins TRBV7-2 and TRBJ2-3, with 7 positions matching TRBD1. V lost 3 bases and J lost 5; bases outside the gene matches: 8. There are 15 residues in the CDR3. CDR1 and CDR2 (germline): SGHTA, FQGNSA. CDR3 amino acids: CASSFLGGLIDTQYF. CDR3 bases: TGTGCCAGCAGCTTTTTAGGGGGCTTGATAGATACGCAGTATTTT.